This T cell receptor (beta chain) was identified during a study of regulatory T cells in long-lasting Graves disease. The time point was: newly diagnosed GD, antithyroid drugs for less than 3 months. The TCR library used RNA extracted from PBMCs. There are many counts of this clonotype. Arm-PCR of CDR3 regions and iRepertoire HTBI primers were used to build TCR beta libraries. How the authors handled the data: Spanning all samples, the identified segments comprised approximately 60 TRBV and fewer than 15 TRBJ. TCRdb processed the multiplex PCR reads anew with MiXCR; each CDR3 protein has one entry. The V and J calls, along with clone size, are taken from TCRdb and not from the paper's own processing. The sample holds 400,000 to 500,000 distinct CDR3 sequences; 16% are singletons and the top ten take under 30%. This sample also belongs to another study, concerning T cells in Graves' hyperthyroidism and ophthalmopathy. As reported in that work: Most thyroid clonotypes expanded above 0.001 appeared in blood too.

The sequence was obtained from a woman between 18 and 29 years old with Graves disease. Sequenced here: peripheral blood mononuclear cells (PBMCs), sampled at new diagnosis, from a patient treated with antithyroid drugs.

The CDR3 reads CASSLAAGLSETQYF. CDR3 DNA: TGTGCCAGCAGCTTAGCAGCGGGGTTGTCCGAGACCCAGTACTTC. The chain has TRBV7-9 and TRBJ2-5, with 7 bases matching TRBD2. The V segment lost 0 bases and the J segment 5 bases; nucleotides outside the gene matches: 6. The CDR3 has 15 residues. Germline lookup yields CDR1 SEHNR and CDR2 FQNEAQ (reference sequence). Together with reference TRBV7-9 and TRBJ2-5, the CDR3 gives the full variable domain: DTGVSQNPRHKITKRGQNVTFRCDPISEHNRLYWYRQTLGQGPEFLTYFQNEAQLEKSRLLSDRFSAERPKGSFSTLEIQRTEQGDSAMYLCASSLAAGLSETQYFGPGTRLLVL.